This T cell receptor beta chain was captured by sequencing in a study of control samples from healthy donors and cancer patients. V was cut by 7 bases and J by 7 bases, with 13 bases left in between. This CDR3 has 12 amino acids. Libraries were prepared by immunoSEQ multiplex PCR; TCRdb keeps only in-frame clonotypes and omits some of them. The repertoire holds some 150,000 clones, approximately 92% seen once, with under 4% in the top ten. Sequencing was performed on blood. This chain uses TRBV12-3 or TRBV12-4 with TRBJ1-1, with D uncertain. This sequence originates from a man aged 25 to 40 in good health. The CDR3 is CASIRGGSEAFF. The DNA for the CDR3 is TGTGCCAGCATCCGAGGCGGGAGTGAAGCTTTCTTT.